This T cell receptor beta chain comes out of a study of T-cell reconstitution after alpha-beta-depleted transplantation in children. Details on this clonotype: The antigen is undetermined.

Overall study results and limits: For some patients, TCRbeta diversity was high at day 60 because of recipient T cells and thymic progenitors that survived. Expanded graft clones numbering several hundred reportedly gave rise to alpha-beta T cells about two months after transplant. One year post-transplant, T-cell counts and diversity were largely derived from T cells produced anew.

Researchers prepared the TCRbeta library using unique molecular identifiers, the study reports. TCRdb recomputed calls from the PCR reads with MiXCR, one row per CDR3 protein. The sample holds approximately 400,000 distinct CDR3 sequences, around 15% seen once. Germline V CDR1 and CDR2: MNHEY, SVGAGI. Trimming pared 2 bases from V and 8 bases from J, leaving 13 bases between. This CDR3 region has 15 residues. Sample: PBMCs, mostly from graft donor cells, taken 360 days after TCRalphabeta/CD19-depleted stem cell transplant. This clonotype was sampled from a boy younger than two who had a stem cell transplant for Wiskott-Aldrich syndrome, so the T cells may come from the graft donor. V usage is TRBV6-5 and J usage is TRBJ1-6, with no clear D. The CDR3 reads CASSYRRFWDSPLHF. DNA of the CDR3: TGTGCCAGCAGTTACCGCAGGTTCTGGGATTCACCCCTCCACTTT.